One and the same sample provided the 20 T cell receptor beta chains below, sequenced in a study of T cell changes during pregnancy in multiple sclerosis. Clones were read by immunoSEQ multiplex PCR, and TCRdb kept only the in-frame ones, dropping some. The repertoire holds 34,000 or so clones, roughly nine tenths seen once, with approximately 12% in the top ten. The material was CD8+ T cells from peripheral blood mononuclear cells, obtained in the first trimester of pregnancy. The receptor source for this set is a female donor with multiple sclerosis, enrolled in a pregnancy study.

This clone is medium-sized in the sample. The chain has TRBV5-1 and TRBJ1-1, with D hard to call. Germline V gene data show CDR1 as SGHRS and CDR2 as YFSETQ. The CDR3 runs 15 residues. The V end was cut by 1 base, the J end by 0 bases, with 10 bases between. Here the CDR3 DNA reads TGCGCCAGCAGCTTGTGGTCAGGCCTGAACACTGAAGCTTTCTTT. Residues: CASSLWSGLNTEAFF.

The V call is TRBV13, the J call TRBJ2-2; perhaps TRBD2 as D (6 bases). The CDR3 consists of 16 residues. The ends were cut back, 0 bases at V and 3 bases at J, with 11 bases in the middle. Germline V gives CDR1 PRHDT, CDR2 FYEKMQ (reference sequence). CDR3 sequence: CASSLGGLLHTGELFF. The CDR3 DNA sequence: TGTGCCAGCAGCTTAGGAGGACTACTTCACACCGGGGAGCTGTTTTTT.

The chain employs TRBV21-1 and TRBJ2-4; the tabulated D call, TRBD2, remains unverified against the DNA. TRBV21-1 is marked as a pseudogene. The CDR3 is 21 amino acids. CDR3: CASSKPTTGLAGGNGQHIQYF. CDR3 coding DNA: TGTGCCAGCAGCAAACCGACGACGGGACTAGCGGGAGGCAACGGCCAGCACATTCAGTACTTC.

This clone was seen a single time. In DNA, the CDR3 is TGCGCCAGCAGCCAGAACCGGGACAGGGGGGACGGGGAGCAGTTCTTC. Its protein product is CASSQNRDRGDGEQFF. The chain uses TRBV5-1 and TRBJ2-1, with TRBD1 matching 11 bases. Looked up from germline, CDR1 is SGHRS and CDR2 is YFSETQ. The CDR3 covers 16 residues. After removal of 4 bases from V and 10 bases from J, the junction contained 13 bases not matched to a gene.

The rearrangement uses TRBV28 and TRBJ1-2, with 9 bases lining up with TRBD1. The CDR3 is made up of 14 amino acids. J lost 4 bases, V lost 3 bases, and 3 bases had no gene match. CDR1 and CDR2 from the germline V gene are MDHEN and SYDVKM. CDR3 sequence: CASSFDRGGYGYTF. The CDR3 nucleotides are TGTGCCAGCAGTTTTGACAGGGGGGGCTATGGCTACACCTTC.

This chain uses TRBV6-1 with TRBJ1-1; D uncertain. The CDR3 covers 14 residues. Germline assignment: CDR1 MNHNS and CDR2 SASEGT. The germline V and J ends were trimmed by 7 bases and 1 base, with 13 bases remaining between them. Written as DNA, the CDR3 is TGTGCCAGCACCTGGAGCGGGGAGAACACTGAAGCTTTCTTT. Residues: CASTWSGENTEAFF.

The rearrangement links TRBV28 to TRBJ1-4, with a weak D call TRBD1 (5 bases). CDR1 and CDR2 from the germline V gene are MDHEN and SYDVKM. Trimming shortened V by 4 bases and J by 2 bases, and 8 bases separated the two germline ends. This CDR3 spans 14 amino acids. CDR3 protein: CASSYQGTNEKLFF. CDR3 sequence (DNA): TGTGCCAGCAGTTATCAGGGCACTAATGAAAAACTGTTTTTT.

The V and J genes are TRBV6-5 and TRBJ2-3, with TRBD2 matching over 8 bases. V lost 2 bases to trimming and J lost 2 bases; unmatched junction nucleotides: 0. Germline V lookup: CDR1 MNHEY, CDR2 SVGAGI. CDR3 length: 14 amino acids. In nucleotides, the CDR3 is TGTGCCAGCAGTTACGGACTAGCCACAGATACGCAGTATTTT. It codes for CASSYGLATDTQYF.

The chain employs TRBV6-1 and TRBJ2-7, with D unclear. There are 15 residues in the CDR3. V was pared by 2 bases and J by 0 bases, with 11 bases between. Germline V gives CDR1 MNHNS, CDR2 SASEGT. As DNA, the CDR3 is TGTGCCAGCAGTGAAATACCGGAGAGCTCCTACGAGCAGTACTTC. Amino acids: CASSEIPESSYEQYF.

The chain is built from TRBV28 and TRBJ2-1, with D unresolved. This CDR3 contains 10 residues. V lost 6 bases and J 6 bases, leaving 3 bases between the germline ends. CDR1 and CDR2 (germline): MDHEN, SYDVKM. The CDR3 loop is CASSSNEQFF. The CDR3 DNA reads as TGTGCCAGCAGCTCCAATGAGCAGTTCTTC. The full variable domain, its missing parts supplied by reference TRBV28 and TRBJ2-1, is DVKVTQSSRYLVKRTGEKVFLECVQDMDHENMFWYRQDPGLGLRLIYFSYDVKMKEKGDIPEGYSVSREKKERFSLILESASTNQTSMYLCASSSNEQFFGPGTRLTVL.

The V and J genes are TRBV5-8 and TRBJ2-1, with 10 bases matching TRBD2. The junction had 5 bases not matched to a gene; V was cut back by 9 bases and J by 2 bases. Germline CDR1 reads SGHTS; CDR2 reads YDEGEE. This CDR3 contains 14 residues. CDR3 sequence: CAISTSGPYNEQFF. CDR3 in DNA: TGTGCCATCTCGACTAGCGGGCCCTACAATGAGCAGTTCTTC.

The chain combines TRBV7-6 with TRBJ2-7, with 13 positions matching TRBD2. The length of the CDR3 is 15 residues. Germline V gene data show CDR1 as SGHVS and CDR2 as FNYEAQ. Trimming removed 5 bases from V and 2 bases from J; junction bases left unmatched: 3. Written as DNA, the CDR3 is TGTGCCAGCAGCGATGGACTAGCGGGAGCCTACGAGCAGTACTTC. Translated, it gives CASSDGLAGAYEQYF. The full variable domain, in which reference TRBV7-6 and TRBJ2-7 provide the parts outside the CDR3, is GAGVSQSPRYKVTKRGQDVALRCDPISGHVSLYWYRQALGQGPEFLTYFNYEAQQDKSGLPNDRFSAERPEGSISTLTIQRTEQRDSAMYRCASSDGLAGAYEQYFGPGTRLTVT.

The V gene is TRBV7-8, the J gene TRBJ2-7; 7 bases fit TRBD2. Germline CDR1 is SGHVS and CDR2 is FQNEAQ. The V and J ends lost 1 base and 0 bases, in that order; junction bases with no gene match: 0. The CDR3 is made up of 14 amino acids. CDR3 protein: CASSLGTSSYEQYF. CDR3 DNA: TGTGCCAGCAGCTTAGGGACTAGCTCCTACGAGCAGTACTTC. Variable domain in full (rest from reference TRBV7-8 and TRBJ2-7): GAGVSQSPRYKVAKRGQDVALRCDPISGHVSLFWYQQALGQGPEFLTYFQNEAQLDKSGLPSDRFFAERPEGSVSTLKIQRTQQEDSAVYLCASSLGTSSYEQYFGPGTRLTVT.

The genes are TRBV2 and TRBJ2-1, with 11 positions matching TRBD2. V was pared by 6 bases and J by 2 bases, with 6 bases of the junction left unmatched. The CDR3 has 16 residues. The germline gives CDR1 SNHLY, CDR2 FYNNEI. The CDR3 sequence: CASSAGTSGTYNEQFF. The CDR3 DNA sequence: TGTGCCAGCAGCGCCGGGACTAGCGGAACCTACAATGAGCAGTTCTTC.

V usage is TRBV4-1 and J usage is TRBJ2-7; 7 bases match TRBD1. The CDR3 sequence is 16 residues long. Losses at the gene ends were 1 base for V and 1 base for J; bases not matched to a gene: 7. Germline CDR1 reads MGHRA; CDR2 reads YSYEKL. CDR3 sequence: CASSQAPDRSSYEQYF. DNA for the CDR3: TGCGCCAGCAGCCAAGCTCCGGACAGGTCGTCCTACGAGCAGTACTTC.

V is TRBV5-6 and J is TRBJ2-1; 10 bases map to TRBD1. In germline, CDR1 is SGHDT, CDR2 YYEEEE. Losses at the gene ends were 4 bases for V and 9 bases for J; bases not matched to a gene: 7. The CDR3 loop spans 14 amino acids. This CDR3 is CASSRTGTGAEQFF. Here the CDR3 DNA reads TGTGCCAGCAGCCGAACCGGGACAGGGGCTGAGCAGTTCTTC.

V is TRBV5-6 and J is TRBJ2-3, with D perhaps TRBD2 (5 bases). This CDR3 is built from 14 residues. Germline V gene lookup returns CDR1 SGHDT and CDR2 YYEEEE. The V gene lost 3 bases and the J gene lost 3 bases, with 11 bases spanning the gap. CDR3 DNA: TGTGCCAGCAGCTCGGGGTGGGAGACAGATACGCAGTATTTT. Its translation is CASSSGWETDTQYF.

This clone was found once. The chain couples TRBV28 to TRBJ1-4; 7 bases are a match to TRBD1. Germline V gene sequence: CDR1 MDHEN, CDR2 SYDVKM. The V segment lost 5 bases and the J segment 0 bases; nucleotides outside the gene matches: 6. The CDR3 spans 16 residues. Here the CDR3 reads CASSSQGEATNEKLFF. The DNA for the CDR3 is TGTGCCAGCAGTAGCCAGGGGGAAGCAACTAATGAAAAACTGTTTTTT. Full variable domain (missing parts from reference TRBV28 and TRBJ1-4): DVKVTQSSRYLVKRTGEKVFLECVQDMDHENMFWYRQDPGLGLRLIYFSYDVKMKEKGDIPEGYSVSREKKERFSLILESASTNQTSMYLCASSSQGEATNEKLFFGSGTQLSVL.

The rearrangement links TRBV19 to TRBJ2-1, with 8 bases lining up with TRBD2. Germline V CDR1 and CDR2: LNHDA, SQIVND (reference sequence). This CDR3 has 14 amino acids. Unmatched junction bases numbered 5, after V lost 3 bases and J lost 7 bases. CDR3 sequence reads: CASSILVAGNEQFF. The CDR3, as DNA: TGTGCCAGTAGTATTTTGGTAGCGGGAAATGAGCAGTTCTTC.

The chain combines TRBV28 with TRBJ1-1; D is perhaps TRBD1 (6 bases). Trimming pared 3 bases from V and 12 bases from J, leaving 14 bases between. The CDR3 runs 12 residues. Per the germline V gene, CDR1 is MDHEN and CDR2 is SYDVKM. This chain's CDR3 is CASSLLGGLPFF. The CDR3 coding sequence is TGTGCCAGCAGTTTGCTTGGGGGCCTGCCTTTCTTT.